Shown below are 20 T cell receptor beta chains from a single sample sequenced in a study of T cell repertoires in cytomegalovirus infection. TCRdb reprocessed the reads with MiXCR, giving one entry per CDR3 protein. The sample contains 450,000 to 650,000 distinct CDR3 sequences, about 26% of which appear only once. The sample comprised PBMCs. The source of these receptors is a human donor in good health (CMV status not recorded). Some clones in this sample may be carry-over from other donors' samples.

The chain is built from TRBV29-1 and TRBJ2-2, with 8 bases that match TRBD1. The CDR3 is 14 amino acids. CDR1 and CDR2 (germline): SQVTM, ANQGSEA. The trim removed 6 bases at V and 4 bases at J, leaving 7 bases unmatched. The CDR3 bases are TGCAGCGTAGCTCGACAGGGGCGCACCGGGGAGCTGTTTTTT. Translation gives CSVARQGRTGELFF.

On this clonotype itself: Since a much larger clone is just one base distant, this may be a read error. The J gene is TRBJ1-2, the V gene TRBV12-3 or TRBV12-4; 10 nucleotides line up with TRBD1. The CDR3 runs to 15 residues. The J segment lost 10 bases and the V segment lost 2 bases, leaving 10 bases of the junction unmatched. The CDR3 spells CASSLWGTGESVYTF. The CDR3, as DNA: TGTGCCAGCAGTTTATGGGGGACAGGGGAGTCGGTCTACACCTTC.

This clonotype was observed at least ten times. V and J are TRBV7-2 and TRBJ2-3; 16 nucleotides agree with TRBD2. CDR3 length: 16 residues. The ends lost 5 bases at V and 6 bases at J; junction bases unmatched: 5. Germline CDR1 and CDR2: SGHTA and FQGNSA. The CDR3 DNA reads as TGTGCCAGCAGCCCCGGGACTAGCGGGAGGGTTGATACGCAGTATTTT. Amino acids: CASSPGTSGRVDTQYF.

The genes are TRBV19 and TRBJ2-5; D ambiguous. The germline CDR1 and CDR2 sequences are LNHDA and SQIVND (reference sequence). V was shortened by 0 bases and J by 7 bases, with 9 bases between the two germline ends. This CDR3 spans 13 amino acids. This chain's CDR3 is CASSIDLEGTQYF. The CDR3 DNA is TGTGCCAGTAGTATAGATCTGGAAGGGACCCAGTACTTC. Full variable domain (rest looked up from reference TRBV19 and TRBJ2-5): DGGITQSPKYLFRKEGQNVTLSCEQNLNHDAMYWYRQDPGQGLRLIYYSQIVNDFQKGDIAEGYSVSREKKESFPLTVTSAQKNPTAFYLCASSIDLEGTQYFGPGTRLLVL.

This clonotype came up a few times. This chain connects TRBV6-6 to TRBJ1-1, with 8 nucleotides matching TRBD1. V lost 11 bases to trimming and J lost 0 bases; unmatched junction nucleotides: 5. Germline V gene data show CDR1 as MNHNY and CDR2 as SVGAGI (reference sequence). This CDR3 is built from 13 residues. CDR3 region: CAARDRLNTEAFF. The DNA for the CDR3 is TGTGCCGCGAGGGACAGGTTGAACACTGAAGCTTTCTTT.

This clonotype has at least ten counts. The V call is TRBV7-2, the J call TRBJ2-7, with 8 bases lining up with TRBD2. Unmatched junction bases numbered 5, after V lost 5 bases and J lost 2 bases. From germline, CDR1 is SGHTA and CDR2 FQGNSA. The CDR3 is made up of 14 amino acids. CDR3 bases: TGTGCCAGCAGCGCGGGACTAGTAGCCTACGAGCAGTACTTC. Protein: CASSAGLVAYEQYF.

This clonotype has a handful of counts. The chain joins TRBV30 to TRBJ1-6, with D maybe TRBD1 (6 bases). Germline lookup yields CDR1 GTSNPN and CDR2 SVGIG (reference sequence). This CDR3 has 14 residues. Between the trimmed V and J ends, which lost 4 bases and 8 bases, there was a span of 15 bases. The CDR3 DNA sequence: TGTGCCTGGAATGGAGGGGGGTATGATTCACCCCTCCACTTT. It translates to CAWNGGGYDSPLHF. Drawing the rest from reference TRBV30 and TRBJ1-6, the complete variable domain is SQTIHQWPATLVQPVGSPLSLECTVEGTSNPNLYWYRQAAGRGLQLLFYSVGIGQISSEVPQNLSASRPQDRQFILSSKKLLLSDSGFYLCAWNGGGYDSPLHFGNGTRLTVT.

This clonotype was observed at least ten times. This rearrangement joins TRBV20-1 to TRBJ2-1; 8 bases line up with TRBD2. The CDR3 consists of 14 residues. The germline gives CDR1 DFQATT, CDR2 SNEGSKA (reference sequence). V lost 5 bases to trimming and J lost 7 bases; unmatched junction nucleotides: 10. CDR3 DNA sequence: TGCAGTGCTCTAACTAGCGGAGAAGTTAATGAGCAGTTCTTC. Translation gives CSALTSGEVNEQFF.

This clonotype was found a few times. V gene TRBV28 combines with J gene TRBJ2-7, with D possibly matching TRBD2 (7 bases). CDR1 is MDHEN and CDR2 is SYDVKM in the germline V gene. The ends were cut back, 3 bases at V and 6 bases at J, with 15 bases in the middle. The CDR3 covers 14 residues. CDR3 sequence: CASSLGGGSGEQYV. The CDR3 DNA sequence: TGTGCCAGCAGTTTGGGGGGCGGGAGTGGCGAGCAGTACGTC.

This clonotype was seen ten or more times. J is TRBJ2-5 and V is TRBV7-2, with 7 bases lining up with TRBD1. With 3 bases clipped from V and 1 base from J, the junction kept 5 bases outside the gene matches. The CDR3 has 15 residues. CDR1 is SGHTA and CDR2 is FQGNSA in the germline V gene. The CDR3 loop is CASSFLGTAQETQYF. Here the CDR3 DNA reads TGTGCCAGCAGCTTCCTTGGGACAGCCCAAGAGACCCAGTACTTC.

The chain employs TRBV6-2 or TRBV6-3 and TRBJ2-1; no definite D call. The V gene lost 6 bases and the J gene lost 6 bases, with 3 bases spanning the gap. This CDR3 is built from 10 residues. In germline, CDR1 is MNHEY, CDR2 SVGEGT. The CDR3 loop is CASRGNEQFF. CDR3 bases: TGTGCCAGCAGGGGCAATGAGCAGTTCTTC.

The rearrangement joins TRBV12-3 or TRBV12-4 to TRBJ1-4, with D tentatively TRBD1 (5 bases). The CDR3 consists of 14 residues. Trimming cost V 5 bases and J 6 bases, with 13 bases left between them. The CDR3 DNA is TGTGCCAGCAGTGGGGCTTGGTTTGATGAAAAACTGTTTTTT. Protein: CASSGAWFDEKLFF.

This chain uses TRBV7-2 with TRBJ2-3; perhaps TRBD2 as D (5 bases). The CDR3 has 17 amino acids. Per germline, CDR1 SGHTA and CDR2 FQGNSA. V lost 1 base and J 3 bases, leaving 17 bases between the germline ends. The CDR3 sequence is CASSLDLPLRRTDTQYF. The CDR3 DNA reads as TGTGCCAGCAGCTTAGACCTACCCTTGAGGAGGACAGATACGCAGTATTTT.

The chain uses TRBV7-2 and TRBJ2-1, with D possibly being TRBD2 (6 bases). The CDR3 runs 15 residues. V was clipped by 3 bases and J by 3 bases, with 12 bases between them. The germline CDR1 and CDR2 sequences are SGHTA and FQGNSA. The CDR3 here is CASSFGGTYYNEQFF. The CDR3 nucleotides read TGTGCCAGCAGCTTTGGGGGGACTTACTACAATGAGCAGTTCTTC.

The chain recombines TRBV20-1 with TRBJ1-5; a possible D gene is TRBD1 (6 bases). The CDR3 is 12 amino acids. Germline V lookup: CDR1 DFQATT, CDR2 SNEGSKA (reference sequence). Deletions cut 2 bases from V and 7 bases from J, with 9 bases between. In nucleotides, the CDR3 is TGCAGTGCTAGAATGGGGGCCCAGCCCCAGCATTTT. This sequence encodes CSARMGAQPQHF.

This clonotype was found a few times. This sequence joins TRBV6-6 and TRBJ1-2; 7 bases line up with TRBD1. The germline V gene has CDR1 MNHNY and CDR2 SVGAGI (reference sequence). V was clipped by 2 bases and J by 2 bases; unmatched bases: 5. This CDR3 is built from 15 residues. CDR3 protein: CASSYGGQENYGYTF. DNA of the CDR3: TGTGCCAGCAGTTACGGCGGACAGGAGAACTATGGCTACACCTTC.

This chain uses TRBV29-1 with TRBJ2-3, with 7 bases that match TRBD1. Trimming at V came to 3 bases and at J to 3 bases, leaving 9 bases not matched to a gene. The length of the CDR3 is 15 residues. Germline assignment: CDR1 SQVTM and CDR2 ANQGSEA. The CDR3 region has the DNA TGCAGCGTTGATCGAACAGGGGTCAGGACAGATACGCAGTATTTT. It translates to CSVDRTGVRTDTQYF.

This clonotype turned up a few times. The V gene is TRBV7-9, the J gene TRBJ1-5; maybe TRBD1 (6 bases). Germline V CDR1 and CDR2: SEHNR, FQNEAQ (reference sequence). The V and J ends lost 8 bases and 1 base respectively, with 9 bases between them. The CDR3 is made up of 13 amino acids. CDR3 DNA: TGTGCCAGCGCAACAGGGAGCAATCAGCCCCAGCATTTT. Translating gives CASATGSNQPQHF.

The genes are TRBV10-3 and TRBJ2-5; D is possibly TRBD1 (6 bases). Germline V gene sequence: CDR1 ENHRY, CDR2 SYGVKD. The V end lost 7 bases, the J end lost 4 bases, and 16 bases lay between the germline ends. The CDR3 is made up of 14 amino acids. The CDR3 DNA sequence: TGTGCCATCAACTCAGGGGATGGGGTAGAGACCCAGTACTTC. This codes for CAINSGDGVETQYF.

The V gene is TRBV15, the J gene TRBJ2-3; 7 bases match TRBD1. Per the germline V gene, CDR1 is LNHNV and CDR2 is YYDKDF (reference sequence). The length of the CDR3 is 17 residues. Germline trimming cut 0 bases from V and 4 bases from J; bases unmatched to any gene: 10. The DNA for the CDR3 is TGTGCCACCAGCAGAGATCTTATAGGGGGCGGGCCAGATACGCAGTATTTT. This codes for CATSRDLIGGGPDTQYF.